The 9 T cell receptor beta chains in this list originate from one sample, sequenced in a study of T-cell memory formation after mild COVID-19. From the 5' RACE reads, TCRdb called clonotypes with MiXCR, one entry per CDR3 protein. The sample consists of some 130,000 distinct CDR3 sequences, about a sixth of them appearing once. The material sequenced was PBMCs or a T cell subset sorted from them (not recorded which). Source of these receptors: an adult woman who had mild COVID-19 (a few samples of this study predate the infection). Cell type and time point are not known.

This clonotype was counted a few times. Here the CDR3 DNA reads TGTGCCAGCACAGGGAAACGGCTAGCGGGAGGGGCGAATGAGCAGTTCTTC. It specifies CASTGKRLAGGANEQFF. The chain has TRBV6-5 and TRBJ2-1; 12 bases line up with TRBD2. The CDR3 length is 17 residues. With V trimmed by 7 bases and J by 7 bases, 14 bases remained unmatched. CDR1 and CDR2 from the germline V gene are MNHEY and SVGAGI.

The chain is built from TRBV6-5 and TRBJ1-1, with TRBD1 matching over 9 bases. V lost 0 bases, J lost 9 bases, and 2 bases stayed unmatched. This CDR3 spans 13 amino acids. Germline-derived CDR1 and CDR2 are MNHEY and SVGAGI. The CDR3 nucleotides read TGTGCCAGCAGTTACTCGACAGGGGGAAAAGCTTTCTTT. As protein: CASSYSTGGKAFF.

J is TRBJ2-3 and V is TRBV7-9; TRBD1 aligns across 8 bases. Germline assignment: CDR1 SEHNR and CDR2 FQNEAQ (reference sequence). V shed 4 bases, J shed 10 bases, and the junction held 4 bases outside the gene matches. CDR3 length: 12 amino acids. The CDR3 DNA follows: TGTGCCAGCAGCTCCCGGACAGGGCCGCAGTATTTT. This translates into CASSSRTGPQYF. The full variable domain, with the rest looked up from reference TRBV7-9 and TRBJ2-3, is DTGVSQNPRHKITKRGQNVTFRCDPISEHNRLYWYRQTLGQGPEFLTYFQNEAQLEKSRLLSDRFSAERPKGSFSTLEIQRTEQGDSAMYLCASSSRTGPQYFGPGTRLTVL.

In this sample, this clonotype turned up a few times. The rearrangement uses TRBV9 and TRBJ2-1, with D perhaps matching TRBD1 (6 bases). Germline CDR1 and CDR2: SGDLS and YYNGEE. The CDR3 extends over 16 amino acids. Trimming stripped 0 bases from V and 4 bases from J, with 14 bases between. This CDR3 is CASSVEESGQYNEQFF. The CDR3 DNA reads TGTGCCAGCAGCGTAGAAGAATCGGGACAATACAATGAGCAGTTCTTC. The full variable domain, with the rest looked up from reference TRBV9 and TRBJ2-1, is DSGVTQTPKHLITATGQRVTLRCSPRSGDLSVYWYQQSLDQGLQFLIQYYNGEERAKGNILERFSAQQFPDLHSELNLSSLELGDSALYFCASSVEESGQYNEQFFGPGTRLTVL.

CDR3 in amino acids: CASSSPGQTVTGELFF. The CDR3 DNA reads TGTGCCAGCAGTTCTCCGGGACAGACTGTCACCGGGGAGCTGTTTTTT. The chain links TRBV12-3 or TRBV12-4 to TRBJ2-2, with 7 bases identical to TRBD1. The CDR3 sequence is 16 residues long. V lost 4 bases and J lost 4; bases outside the gene matches: 9.

The chain uses TRBV19 and TRBJ2-1, with 7 bases that match TRBD2. V trimming: 5 bases; J trimming: 0 bases; junction bases outside the gene matches: 10. Germline lookup yields CDR1 LNHDA and CDR2 SQIVND (reference sequence). The CDR3 runs 17 residues. The CDR3 reads CASSLTSGKSSYNEQFF. CDR3 nucleotide sequence: TGTGCCAGTAGTTTGACCAGCGGGAAGAGCTCCTACAATGAGCAGTTCTTC. The complete variable domain, with remaining parts taken from reference TRBV19 and TRBJ2-1, reads DGGITQSPKYLFRKEGQNVTLSCEQNLNHDAMYWYRQDPGQGLRLIYYSQIVNDFQKGDIAEGYSVSREKKESFPLTVTSAQKNPTAFYLCASSLTSGKSSYNEQFFGPGTRLTVL.

Only a few counts were recorded for this clonotype. The chain is built from TRBV7-9 and TRBJ1-1, with D perhaps matching TRBD1 (6 bases). CDR3 size: 11 residues. Trimming cost V 10 bases and J 10 bases, with 16 bases left between them. Per germline, CDR1 SEHNR and CDR2 FQNEAQ (reference sequence). CDR3 nucleotides: TGTGCCATCGAGGGGGGTGTTGGAGCTTTCTTT. It encodes CAIEGGVGAFF.

This clonotype has more than one count but fewer than ten. The chain uses TRBV4-1 and TRBJ2-3; no reliable D call. The V end lost 1 base, the J end lost 5 bases, and 7 bases lay between the germline ends. Germline CDR1 MGHRA, CDR2 YSYEKL. CDR3 size: 13 residues. The CDR3 loop is CASSQGPEDTQYF. CDR3 nucleotide sequence: TGCGCCAGCAGCCAAGGACCCGAAGATACGCAGTATTTT.

There are a few counts of this clonotype. The gene calls are TRBV15 and TRBJ2-5, with D perhaps given as TRBD1 or TRBD2 (5 bases each). The V end lost 3 bases, the J end lost 2 bases, and 16 bases lay between the germline ends. The CDR3 sequence is 16 residues long. Looked up from germline, CDR1 is LNHNV and CDR2 is YYDKDF (reference sequence). CDR3 in DNA: TGTGCCACCAGCAGGCTACCCGGGACGTCACAAGAGACCCAGTACTTC. Translated, it gives CATSRLPGTSQETQYF.